Given below is one TCR beta chain in context. Profiled with immunoSEQ multiplex PCR; TCRdb holds only in-frame clones, not every one. The top ten hold roughly 5.3% of the sample, which has around 170,000 clones, just over 85% seen once. This specimen comes from a study of control samples from healthy donors and cancer patients. The CDR3 sequence is 14 residues long. J is TRBJ2-4 and V is TRBV21-1. TRBV21-1 is labeled a pseudogene. The TCR was taken from a woman in her twenties or thirties in good health. The sample consisted of blood. CDR3 residues: CASSKRGAKNIQYF. The CDR3 DNA sequence: TGTGCCAGCAGCAAGAGGGGAGCCAAAAACATTCAGTACTTC.